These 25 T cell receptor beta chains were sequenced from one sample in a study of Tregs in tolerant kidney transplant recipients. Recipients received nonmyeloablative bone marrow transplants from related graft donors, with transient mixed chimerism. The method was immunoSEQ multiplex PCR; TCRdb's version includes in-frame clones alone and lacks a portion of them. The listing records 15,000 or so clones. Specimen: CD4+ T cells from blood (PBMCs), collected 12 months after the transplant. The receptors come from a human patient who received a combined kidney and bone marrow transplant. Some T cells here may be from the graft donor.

CDR3 DNA, as far as it was read: TGTGCCAGTAGTTCCTCACAGGTCGCCTATGGC. As protein: CASSSSQVAYG. In full, the CDR3 reads CASSSSQVAYGYTF. The J gene is TRBJ1-2, the V gene TRBV19; D may be TRBD1 (5 bases). The CDR3 is cut off 3 residues early in the read; its end comes from the germline J gene. Germline V gene lookup returns CDR1 LNHDA and CDR2 SQIVND (reference sequence). V was cut by 5 bases and J by 4 bases, with 14 bases left in between. This CDR3 contains 14 residues.

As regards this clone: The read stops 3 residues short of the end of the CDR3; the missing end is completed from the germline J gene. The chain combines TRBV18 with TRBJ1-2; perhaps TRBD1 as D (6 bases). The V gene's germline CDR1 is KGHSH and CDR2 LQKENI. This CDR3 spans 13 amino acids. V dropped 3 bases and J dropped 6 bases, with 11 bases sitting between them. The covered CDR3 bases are TGTGCCAGCTCACCGAGACAGGCTGATGGC. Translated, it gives CASSPRQADG. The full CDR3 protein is CASSPRQADGYTF.

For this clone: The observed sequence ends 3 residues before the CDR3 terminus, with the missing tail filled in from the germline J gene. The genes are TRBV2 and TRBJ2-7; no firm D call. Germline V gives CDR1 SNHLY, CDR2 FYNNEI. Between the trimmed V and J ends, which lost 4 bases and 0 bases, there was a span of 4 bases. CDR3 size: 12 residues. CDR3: CASSVSSYEQYF. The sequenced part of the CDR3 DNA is TGTGCCAGCAGTGTTAGCTCCTACGAG.

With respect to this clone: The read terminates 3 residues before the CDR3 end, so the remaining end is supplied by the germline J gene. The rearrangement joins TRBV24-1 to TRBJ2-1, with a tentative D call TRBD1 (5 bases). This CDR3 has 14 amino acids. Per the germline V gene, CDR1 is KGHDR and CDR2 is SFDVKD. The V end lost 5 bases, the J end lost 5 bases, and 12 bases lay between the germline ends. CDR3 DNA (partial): TGTGCCACCAGTGTCCCCGGACATAACAATGAG. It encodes CATSVPGHNNE. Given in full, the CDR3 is CATSVPGHNNEQFF.

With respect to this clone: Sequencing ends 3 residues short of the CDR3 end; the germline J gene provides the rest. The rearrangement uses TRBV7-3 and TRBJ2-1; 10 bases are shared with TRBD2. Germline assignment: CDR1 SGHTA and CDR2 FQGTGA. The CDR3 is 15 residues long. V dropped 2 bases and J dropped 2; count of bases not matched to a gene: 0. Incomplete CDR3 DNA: TGTGCCAGCAGCTTAGGACTAGCGGCCTACAATGAG. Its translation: CASSLGLAAYNE. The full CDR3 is CASSLGLAAYNEQFF.

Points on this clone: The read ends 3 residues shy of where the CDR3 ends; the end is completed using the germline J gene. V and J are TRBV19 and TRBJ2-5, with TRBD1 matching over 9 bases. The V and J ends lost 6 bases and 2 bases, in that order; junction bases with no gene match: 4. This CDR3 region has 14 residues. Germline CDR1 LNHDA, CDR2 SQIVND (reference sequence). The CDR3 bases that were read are TGTGCCAGTAGCCTCGGGACAGGGCAAGAGACC. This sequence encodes CASSLGTGQET. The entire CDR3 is CASSLGTGQETQYF. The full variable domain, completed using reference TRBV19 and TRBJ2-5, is DGGITQSPKYLFRKEGQNVTLSCEQNLNHDAMYWYRQDPGQGLRLIYYSQIVNDFQKGDIAEGYSVSREKKESFPLTVTSAQKNPTAFYLCASSLGTGQETQYFGPGTRLLVL.

The CDR3 DNA, read in part, is TGCGCCAGCAGCTCCTTTGTGATAGCGGGAGGGAGTACCGGGGAG. Its translation: CASSSFVIAGGSTGE. The full CDR3 reads CASSSFVIAGGSTGELFF. The V gene is TRBV5-1, the J gene TRBJ2-2; TRBD2 matches at 11 bases. The CDR3 end lies 3 residues beyond the end of the read and is filled in from the germline J gene. The V and J ends lost 3 bases and 5 bases, in that order; junction bases with no gene match: 12. This CDR3 region has 18 residues. Germline assignment: CDR1 SGHRS and CDR2 YFSETQ.

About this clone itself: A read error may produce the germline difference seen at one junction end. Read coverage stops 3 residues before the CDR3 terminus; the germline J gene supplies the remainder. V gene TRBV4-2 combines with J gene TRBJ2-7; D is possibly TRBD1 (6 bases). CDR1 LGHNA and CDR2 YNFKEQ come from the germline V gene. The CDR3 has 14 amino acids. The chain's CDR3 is CASSPLTGSYEQYF. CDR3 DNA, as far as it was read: TGCGCCAGCAGCCCGTTGACAGGCTCCTACGAG.

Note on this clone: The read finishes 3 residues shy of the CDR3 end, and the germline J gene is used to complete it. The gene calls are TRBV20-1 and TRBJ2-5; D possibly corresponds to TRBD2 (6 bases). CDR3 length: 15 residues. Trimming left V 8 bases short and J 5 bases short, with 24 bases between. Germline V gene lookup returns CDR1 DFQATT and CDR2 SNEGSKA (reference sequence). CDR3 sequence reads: CSLGGRDSYRETQYF. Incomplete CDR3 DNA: TGCAGTTTAGGTGGCCGGGACTCCTACAGGGAGACC.

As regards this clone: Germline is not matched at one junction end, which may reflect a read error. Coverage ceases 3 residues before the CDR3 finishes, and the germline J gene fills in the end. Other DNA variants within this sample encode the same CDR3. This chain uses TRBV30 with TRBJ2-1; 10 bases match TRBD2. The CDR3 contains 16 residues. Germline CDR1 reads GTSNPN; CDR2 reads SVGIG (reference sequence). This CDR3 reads CAWMGWPSGSSNEQFF. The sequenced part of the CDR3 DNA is TGTGCTTGGATGGGGTGGCCTAGCGGGAGCTCCAATGAG.

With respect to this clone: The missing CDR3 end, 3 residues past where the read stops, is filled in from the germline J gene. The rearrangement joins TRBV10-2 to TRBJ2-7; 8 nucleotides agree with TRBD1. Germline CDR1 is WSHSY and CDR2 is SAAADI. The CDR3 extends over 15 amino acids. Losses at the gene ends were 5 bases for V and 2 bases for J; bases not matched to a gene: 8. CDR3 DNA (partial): TGCGCCAGCAGTCCCGGGACAGGAGTCACCTACGAG. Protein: CASSPGTGVTYE. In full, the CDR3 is CASSPGTGVTYEQYF.

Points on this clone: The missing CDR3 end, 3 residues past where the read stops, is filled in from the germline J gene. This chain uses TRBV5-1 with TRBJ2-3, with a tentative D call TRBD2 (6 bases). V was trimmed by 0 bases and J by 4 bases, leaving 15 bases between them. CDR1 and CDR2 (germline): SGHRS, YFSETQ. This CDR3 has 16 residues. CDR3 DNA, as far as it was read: TGCGCCAGCAGCTTGGGGGTCGGGCGGGAAGCAGATACG. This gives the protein CASSLGVGREADT. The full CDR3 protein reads CASSLGVGREADTQYF. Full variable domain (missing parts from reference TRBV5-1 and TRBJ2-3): KAGVTQTPRYLIKTRGQQVTLSCSPISGHRSVSWYQQTPGQGLQFLFEYFSETQRNKGNFPGRFSGRQFSNSRSEMNVSTLELGDSALYLCASSLGVGREADTQYFGPGTRLTVL.

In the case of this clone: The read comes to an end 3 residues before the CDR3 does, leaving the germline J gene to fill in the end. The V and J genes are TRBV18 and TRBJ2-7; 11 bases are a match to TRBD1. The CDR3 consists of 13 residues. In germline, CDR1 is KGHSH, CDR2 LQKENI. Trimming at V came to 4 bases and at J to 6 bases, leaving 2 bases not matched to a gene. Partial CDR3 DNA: TGTGCCAGCTCACTAGGGACAGGGGGCGAG. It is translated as CASSLGTGGE. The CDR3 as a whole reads CASSLGTGGEQYF.

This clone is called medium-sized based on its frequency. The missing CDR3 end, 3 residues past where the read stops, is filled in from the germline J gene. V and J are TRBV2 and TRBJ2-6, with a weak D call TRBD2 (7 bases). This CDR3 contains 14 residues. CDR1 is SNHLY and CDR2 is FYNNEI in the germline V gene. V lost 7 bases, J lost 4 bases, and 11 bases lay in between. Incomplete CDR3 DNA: TGTGCCAGCAAGGGGGGGTCGGGGGCCAACGTC. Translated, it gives CASKGGSGANV. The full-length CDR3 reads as CASKGGSGANVLTF.

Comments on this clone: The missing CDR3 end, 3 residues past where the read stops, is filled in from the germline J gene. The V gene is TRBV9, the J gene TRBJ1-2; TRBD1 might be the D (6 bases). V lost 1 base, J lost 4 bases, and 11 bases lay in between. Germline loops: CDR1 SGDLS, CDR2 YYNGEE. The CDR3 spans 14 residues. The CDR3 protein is CASSVTGQSYGYTF. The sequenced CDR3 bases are TGTGCCAGCAGCGTAACCGGACAGTCCTATGGC.

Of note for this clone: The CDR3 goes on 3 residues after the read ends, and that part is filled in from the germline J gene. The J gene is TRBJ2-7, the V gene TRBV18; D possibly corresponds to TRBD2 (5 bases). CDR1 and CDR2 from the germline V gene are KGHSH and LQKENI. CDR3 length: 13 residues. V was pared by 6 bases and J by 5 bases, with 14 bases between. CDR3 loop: CASSSGLSDEQYF. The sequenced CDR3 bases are TGTGCCAGCTCCTCGGGCCTTAGCGACGAG.

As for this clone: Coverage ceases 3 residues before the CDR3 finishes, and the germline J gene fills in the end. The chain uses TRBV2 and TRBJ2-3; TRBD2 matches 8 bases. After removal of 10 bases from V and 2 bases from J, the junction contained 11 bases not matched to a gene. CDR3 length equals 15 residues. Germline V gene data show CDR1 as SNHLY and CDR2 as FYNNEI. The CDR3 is CAIGGLVTLTDTQYF. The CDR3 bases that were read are TGTGCCATCGGGGGACTAGTGACACTCACAGATACG.

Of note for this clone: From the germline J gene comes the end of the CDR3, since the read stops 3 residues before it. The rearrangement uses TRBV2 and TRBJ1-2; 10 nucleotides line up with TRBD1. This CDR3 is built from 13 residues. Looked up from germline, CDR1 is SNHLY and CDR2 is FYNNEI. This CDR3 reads CASSMTGGRGYTF. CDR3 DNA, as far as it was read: TGTGCCAGCAGTATGACAGGGGGCAGGGGC.

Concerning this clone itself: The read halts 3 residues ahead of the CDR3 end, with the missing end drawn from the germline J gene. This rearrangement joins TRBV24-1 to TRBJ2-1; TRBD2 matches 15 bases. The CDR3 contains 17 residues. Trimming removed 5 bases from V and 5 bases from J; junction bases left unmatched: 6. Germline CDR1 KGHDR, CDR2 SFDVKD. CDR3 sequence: CATSGPGLAGGDNEQFF. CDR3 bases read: TGTGCCACCAGTGGACCGGGACTAGCGGGAGGAGACAATGAG.

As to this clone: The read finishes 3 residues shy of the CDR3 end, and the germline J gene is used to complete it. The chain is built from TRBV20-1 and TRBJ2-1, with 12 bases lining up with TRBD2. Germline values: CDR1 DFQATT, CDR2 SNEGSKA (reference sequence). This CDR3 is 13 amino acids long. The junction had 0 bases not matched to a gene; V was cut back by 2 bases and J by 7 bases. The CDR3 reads CSARLAGGNEQFF. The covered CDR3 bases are TGCAGTGCTAGACTAGCGGGAGGGAATGAG.

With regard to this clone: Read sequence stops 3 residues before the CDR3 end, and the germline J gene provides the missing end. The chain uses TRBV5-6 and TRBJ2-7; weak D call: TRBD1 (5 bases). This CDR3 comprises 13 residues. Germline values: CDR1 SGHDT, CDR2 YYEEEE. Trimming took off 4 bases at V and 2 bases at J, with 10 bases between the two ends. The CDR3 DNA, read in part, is TGTGCCAGCAGCATTGGACATACCTACGAG. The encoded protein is CASSIGHTYE. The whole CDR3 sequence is CASSIGHTYEQYF. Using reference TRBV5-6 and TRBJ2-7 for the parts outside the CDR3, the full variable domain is DAGVTQSPTHLIKTRGQQVTLRCSPKSGHDTVSWYQQALGQGPQFIFQYYEEEERQRGNFPDRFSGHQFPNYSSELNVNALLLGDSALYLCASSIGHTYEQYFGPGTRLTVT.

Partial CDR3 DNA: TGTGCCAGCAGCTTAGGGCCTAGCGGGCACTACGAG. As protein: CASSLGPSGHYE. The entire CDR3 reads CASSLGPSGHYEQYF. V and J are TRBV7-2 and TRBJ2-7; TRBD2 agrees at 8 bases. The read finishes 3 residues shy of the CDR3 end, and the germline J gene is used to complete it. After removal of 1 base from V and 3 bases from J, the junction contained 5 bases not matched to a gene. Germline CDR1 SGHTA, CDR2 FQGNSA. CDR3 length: 15 residues.

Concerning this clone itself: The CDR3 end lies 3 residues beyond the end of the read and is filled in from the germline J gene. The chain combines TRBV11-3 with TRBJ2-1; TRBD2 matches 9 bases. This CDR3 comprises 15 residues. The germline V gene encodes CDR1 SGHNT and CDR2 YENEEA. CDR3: CASRLIAGDYNEQFF. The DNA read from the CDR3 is TGTGCAAGTCGCTTAATAGCGGGAGATTACAATGAG.

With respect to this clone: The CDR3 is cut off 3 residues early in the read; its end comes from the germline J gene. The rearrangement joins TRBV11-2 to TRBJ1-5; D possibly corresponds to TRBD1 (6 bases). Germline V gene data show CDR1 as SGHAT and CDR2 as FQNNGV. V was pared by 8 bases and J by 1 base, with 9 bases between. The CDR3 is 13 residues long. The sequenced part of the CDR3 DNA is TGTGCCAGCGCAAGGGGGAGCAATCAGCCC. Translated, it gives CASARGSNQP. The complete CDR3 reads CASARGSNQPQHF.

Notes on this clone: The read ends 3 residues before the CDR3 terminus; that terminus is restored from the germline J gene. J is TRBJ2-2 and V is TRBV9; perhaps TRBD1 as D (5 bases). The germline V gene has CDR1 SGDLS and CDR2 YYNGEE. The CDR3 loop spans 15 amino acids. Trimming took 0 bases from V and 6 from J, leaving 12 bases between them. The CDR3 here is CASSVGDRPSGELFF. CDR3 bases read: TGTGCCAGCAGCGTAGGCGACAGACCGTCCGGGGAG. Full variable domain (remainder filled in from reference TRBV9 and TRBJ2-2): DSGVTQTPKHLITATGQRVTLRCSPRSGDLSVYWYQQSLDQGLQFLIQYYNGEERAKGNILERFSAQQFPDLHSELNLSSLELGDSALYFCASSVGDRPSGELFFGEGSRLTVL.